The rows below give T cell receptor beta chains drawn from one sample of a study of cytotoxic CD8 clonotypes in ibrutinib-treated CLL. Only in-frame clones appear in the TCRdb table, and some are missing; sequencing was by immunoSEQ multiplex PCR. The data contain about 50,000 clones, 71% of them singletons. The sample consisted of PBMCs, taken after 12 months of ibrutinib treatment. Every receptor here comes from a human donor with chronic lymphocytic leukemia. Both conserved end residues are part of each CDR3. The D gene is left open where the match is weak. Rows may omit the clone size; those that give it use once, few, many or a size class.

DNA: TGCGCCAGCAGCCAAGGGTCTGGGGGGAACTATGGCTACACCTTC
CDR3: CASSQGSGGNYGYTF
J: TRBJ1-2
D: .
size: .
V: TRBV4-1

DNA: TGTGCCGGTTCCCCCCTGAGCTCCTACGAGCAGTACTTC
CDR3: CAGSPLSSYEQYF
J: TRBJ2-7
D: .
size: .
V: TRBV7-3

DNA: TGTGCCTGGAGTAAGGTCCGACTAGGCCTCGAGCAGTACTTC
CDR3: CAWSKVRLGLEQYF
J: TRBJ2-7
D: .
size: .
V: TRBV30

DNA: TGTGCCAGCAGCTTATTTAGCGGGAAGCAATCAGGGGCCAACGTCCTGACTTTC
CDR3: CASSLFSGKQSGANVLTF
J: TRBJ2-6
D: TRBD2
size: .
V: TRBV7-6

DNA: TGCGCCAGCAGCGCCGGGACTAACAATGAGCAGTTCTTC
CDR3: CASSAGTNNEQFF
J: TRBJ2-1
D: TRBD2
size: .
V: TRBV5-1

DNA: TGTGCCAGTAGTAAAAGGACAGGCTTCATGAACACTGAAGCTTTCTTT
CDR3: CASSKRTGFMNTEAFF
J: TRBJ1-1
D: TRBD1
size: .
V: TRBV19

DNA: TGTGCCAGCAGCCCCGGACTAGCTAGTGAGCAGTTCTTC
CDR3: CASSPGLASEQFF
J: TRBJ2-1
D: TRBD2
size: few
V: TRBV9

DNA: TGTGCCAGCAGCTCCGACAGCGTAACCAATGAGCAGTTCTTC
CDR3: CASSSDSVTNEQFF
J: TRBJ2-1
D: .
size: .
V: TRBV7-9

DNA: TGTGCCAGCAGTTACACAACTAACACCGGGGAGCTGTTTTTT
CDR3: CASSYTTNTGELFF
J: TRBJ2-2
D: .
size: .
V: TRBV2

DNA: TGTGCCAGCAGTTATAGCAGAATCTACGAGCAGTACTTC
CDR3: CASSYSRIYEQYF
J: TRBJ2-7
D: .
size: .
V: TRBV6-6

DNA: TGTGCCAGCAACCGACAGGGTACCGGGGAGCTGTTTTTT
CDR3: CASNRQGTGELFF
J: TRBJ2-2
D: TRBD1
size: .
V: TRBV2

DNA: TGCGCCAGCAGCCAAGATATTTTCCAGGCCCCACACAATGAGCAGTTCTTC
CDR3: CASSQDIFQAPHNEQFF
J: TRBJ2-1
D: .
size: .
V: TRBV4-3

DNA: TGCGCCAGCAGTTTAGCGGGTAAAAGCACAGATACGCAGTATTTT
CDR3: CASSLAGKSTDTQYF
J: TRBJ2-3
D: TRBD2
size: .
V: TRBV5-1

DNA: TGCGCCAGCAGCCAAGATTCGGCTAGCGGTTACACCGGGGAGCTGTTTTTT
CDR3: CASSQDSASGYTGELFF
J: TRBJ2-2
D: TRBD2
size: .
V: TRBV4-3

DNA: TGTGCCAGTAGTGGAATCTGGATGGACTCTTGGGCCCCCACAGATACGCAGTATTTT
CDR3: CASSGIWMDSWAPTDTQYF
J: TRBJ2-3
D: .
size: once
V: TRBV19

DNA: TGTGCCAGCAGTCCGCCCCCTCCGGGCCGGTTCTACGAGCAGTACTTC
CDR3: CASSPPPPGRFYEQYF
J: TRBJ2-7
D: .
size: few
V: TRBV28

DNA: TGTGCCAGCAGCGTAACTAGCGGCTCCTACGAGCAGTACTTC
CDR3: CASSVTSGSYEQYF
J: TRBJ2-7
D: TRBD2
size: .
V: TRBV9

DNA: TGTGCCTGGAGCTTGGACAGCCAACAGCCCCAGCATTTT
CDR3: CAWSLDSQQPQHF
J: TRBJ1-5
D: .
size: .
V: TRBV30

DNA: TGTGCCAGTAGCGGGGACAGTAGCACAGATACGCAGTATTTT
CDR3: CASSGDSSTDTQYF
J: TRBJ2-3
D: TRBD1
size: once
V: TRBV19

DNA: TGTGCCAGCAGCCAAGATGGGACAGTCAATCAGCCCCAGCATTTT
CDR3: CASSQDGTVNQPQHF
J: TRBJ1-5
D: TRBD1
size: once
V: TRBV4-2

DNA: TGTGCCAGCAGCCTCCAAGGGACAGGGGACGGAGGGGCCAACGTCCTGACTTTC
CDR3: CASSLQGTGDGGANVLTF
J: TRBJ2-6
D: TRBD1
size: .
V: TRBV7-2

DNA: TGTGCCAGCAGAGTTCACGGCGGGGAGCTGTTTTTT
CDR3: CASRVHGGELFF
J: TRBJ2-2
D: .
size: few
V: TRBV2

DNA: TGTGCCAGCAGTGAAGCTATGATCGGGGCGGTACCCCACGGCACTGAAGCTTTCTTT
CDR3: CASSEAMIGAVPHGTEAFF
J: TRBJ1-1
D: .
size: .
V: TRBV6-1

DNA: TGTGCCAGCAGCTTTACAGGTACCTACGAGCAGTACTTC
CDR3: CASSFTGTYEQYF
J: TRBJ2-7
D: .
size: many
V: TRBV7-2

DNA: TGTGCCAGCAGCCCGGGCCGTAATGAAAAACTGTTTTTT
CDR3: CASSPGRNEKLFF
J: TRBJ1-4
D: .
size: .
V: TRBV5-6

DNA: TGTGCCAGCAAAAAATCATCTGGGAGCGGGAGCAATGAGCAGTTCTTC
CDR3: CASKKSSGSGSNEQFF
J: TRBJ2-1
D: TRBD2
size: .
V: TRBV27

DNA: TGCGCCAGCAGCTGGAAAGAGACCCAGTACTTC
CDR3: CASSWKETQYF
J: TRBJ2-5
D: .
size: .
V: TRBV5-1

DNA: TGCGCCAGCAGTGTCGTACGAGGGAGTGAAGCTTTCTTT
CDR3: CASSVVRGSEAFF
J: TRBJ1-1
D: .
size: .
V: TRBV10-1

DNA: TGCGCCAGCAGCCAAGAGGGGGCAGGAAACACCATATATTTT
CDR3: CASSQEGAGNTIYF
J: TRBJ1-3
D: .
size: .
V: TRBV4-1

DNA: TGCGCCAGCAGCTTTAGCGGGAGTTCGAACGAGCAGTACTTC
CDR3: CASSFSGSSNEQYF
J: TRBJ2-7
D: TRBD2
size: .
V: TRBV5-1

DNA: TGTGCCAGCAGTTACCCCACTGGGGATCGTCAGCCCCAGCATTTT
CDR3: CASSYPTGDRQPQHF
J: TRBJ1-5
D: .
size: .
V: TRBV28

DNA: TGTGCCTGGAGTGAGGGTAGTGGCGGTTCCTACGAGCAGTACTTC
CDR3: CAWSEGSGGSYEQYF
J: TRBJ2-7
D: .
size: .
V: TRBV30

DNA: TGTGCCAGCAGTTACTTGGTCAAAGGGAATCAGCCCCAGCATTTT
CDR3: CASSYLVKGNQPQHF
J: TRBJ1-5
D: .
size: .
V: TRBV6-6

DNA: TGTGCCAGTGGGGTGAACACTGAAGCTTTCTTT
CDR3: CASGVNTEAFF
J: TRBJ1-1
D: .
size: .
V: TRBV28

DNA: TGTGCCAGCAGCTTATTGCGGGACTCGCAGTATTTT
CDR3: CASSLLRDSQYF
J: TRBJ2-3
D: .
size: few
V: TRBV7-9

DNA: TGTGCCAGCTCACCTATAGGGGGTCTCACAGATACGCAGTATTTT
CDR3: CASSPIGGLTDTQYF
J: TRBJ2-3
D: .
size: .
V: TRBV18

DNA: TGTGCCAGCAGCGTTCCAGCCTCTGGGGCCAACGTCCTGACTTTC
CDR3: CASSVPASGANVLTF
J: TRBJ2-6
D: .
size: .
V: TRBV14

DNA: TGTGCCAGCGGACGGACAGGGGGGTTAGGCAATGGCTACACCTTC
CDR3: CASGRTGGLGNGYTF
J: TRBJ1-2
D: TRBD1
size: .
V: TRBV28

DNA: TGTGCCAGCAGAAAGACTAGCGGACCAAGCACAGATACGCAGTATTTT
CDR3: CASRKTSGPSTDTQYF
J: TRBJ2-3
D: TRBD2
size: .
V: TRBV2

DNA: TGTGCCAGCAGTTTTATCGGCACAGATACGCAGTATTTT
CDR3: CASSFIGTDTQYF
J: TRBJ2-3
D: .
size: .
V: TRBV27

DNA: TGTGCCAGTAGCCGCCAACAGGGGAACTATGGCTACACCTTC
CDR3: CASSRQQGNYGYTF
J: TRBJ1-2
D: TRBD1
size: few
V: TRBV19